This T cell receptor (beta chain) was sequenced in a study of early T cells in non-severe SARS-CoV-2 infection (dated by TCRdb to about 2021). About the study as a whole: Because TCR sequencing relied on bulk RNA taken from unsorted whole blood, pairing of alpha and beta chains was not possible.

CDR1 and CDR2 are drawn from the germline V gene: SGHTA, FQGNSA. Germline trimming amounts to 5 bases on V and 4 bases on J, with 5 as the count of junction bases outside the gene matches. There are 14 amino acids in the CDR3, from cysteine to phenylalanine inclusive. Only CDR3 DNA is held: 42 bases, read in frame from base 1. The study was a case-control design nested within a healthcare worker cohort in London, UK, with weekly nasopharyngeal swab PCR tests and blood sampling. Healthcare workers were enrolled in the week of the UK lockdown, from 23 to 31 March 2020, and were followed every week for up to 16 weeks. The library relied on 5' RACE. The reads were generated on a NextSeq 500. Unique molecular identifiers were attached to individual cDNA molecules in the TCR library protocol so that sequencing error and PCR bias could be corrected. Sequencing covered both TCR alpha and beta chains, and within each sample the abundances of alpha and beta sequences were tightly co-correlated. The authors' analysis ran thus. Decombinator V4 was used to perform V gene, J gene and CDR3 annotation of TCR sequences. TCRs were defined as expanded if a significant change between any two time points was detected under a Poisson model with p below 0.0001. Abundances of TCRs were expressed as counts per million after normalisation to the total number of TCRs sequenced in each sample. MAIT TCRs were defined by TRAV1-2 paired with TRAJ12, TRAJ20 or TRAJ33, and iNKT TCRs by TRAV10 paired with TRAJ18. VDJdb, accessed on 1 November 2021, was searched for TCRs annotated for CMV, EBV and SARS-CoV-2, and TCRs annotated for more than one antigen were excluded. In-frame beta chains were kept once TCRdb had trimmed the public reads at Q25 with fastp and called clones with MiXCR. Each record represents a unique CDR3 protein, reported with the most common genes and DNA among its rows. TCRdb's processing, not the authors', yielded these V and J calls. Counted in this sample were 70,000 or so distinct CDR3 sequences; over 9% of them appeared once. More than 7.5% of the sample is taken by the ten largest.

Study-level results and caveats: Matching against VDJdb was skewed toward anti-spike CD8 responses, likely underestimated virus-specific expansions, and missed private and CD4 specificities.

This clonotype turned up a few times. The target of this receptor is not known. No much larger clonotype is one base removed from it; base qualities were not supplied. The chain uses TRBV7-2 and TRBJ1-2; 9 central bases correspond to TRBD1. This TCR was sampled from an adult who was a healthcare worker with PCR-confirmed SARS-CoV-2 infection or an uninfected control (not recorded which). The starting material was whole blood, obtained at baseline. CDR3 protein: CASSRDRDRYGYTF. The nucleotides read TGTGCCAGCAGCCGGGACAGGGACCGCTATGGCTACACCTTC.